The 3 T cell receptor beta chains below were found in one sample sequenced in a study of vaccination effects on CD4 cells after COVID-19. Culturing for approximately 10 days preceded CD4+ T cell isolation. All study participants received two doses of BNT162b2 or mRNA-1273 vaccine. For these TCRs, the target antigens are not known. This table comes from immunoSEQ multiplex PCR, and its TCRdb copy is limited to in-frame clones, with some not included. The sample carries around 46,000 clones, about three quarters recorded once. Sequencing used CD4+ T cells from PBMCs cultured without peptide, obtained after COVID-19 vaccination. The receptor set was obtained from a human donor who received a COVID-19 vaccine.

This chain links TRBV29-1 with TRBJ2-1; 8 nucleotides match TRBD2. CDR3 length: 15 residues. Germline-derived CDR1 and CDR2 are SQVTM and ANQGSEA. The V segment lost 5 bases and the J segment 6 bases; nucleotides outside the gene matches: 12. The CDR3 here is CSVRGREGEFNEQFF. DNA of the CDR3: TGCAGCGTTCGGGGACGGGAGGGCGAGTTCAATGAGCAGTTCTTC.

The CDR3 region is CASSFRLAGTGELFF. CDR3 nucleotides: TGTGCCAGCAGTTTCAGGCTAGCGGGGACCGGGGAGCTGTTTTTT. The chain is built from TRBV28 and TRBJ2-2; 9 nucleotides agree with TRBD2. From germline, CDR1 is MDHEN and CDR2 SYDVKM. The J segment lost 5 bases and the V segment lost 3 bases, leaving 4 bases of the junction unmatched. The length of the CDR3 is 15 residues.

The chain has TRBV19 and TRBJ2-5; perhaps TRBD2 as D (5 bases). Germline CDR1 is LNHDA and CDR2 is SQIVND (reference sequence). V was pared by 5 bases and J by 2 bases, with 12 bases between. The CDR3 extends over 14 amino acids. For the CDR3, the DNA is TGTGCCAGTAGTCTAGGACTGATACAAGAGACCCAGTACTTC. The encoded protein is CASSLGLIQETQYF.